This TCR beta chain derives from a study of blood T cell repertoires in COVID-19. Study in general: Samples taken during acute and convalescent COVID-19 were collected in the United States, Italy and Spain. In each case, the material was cDNA or gDNA derived from T cells, B-cell-depleted T cells, or PBMCs.

Sequencing used immunoSEQ multiplex PCR; TCRdb keeps in-frame clones, though not all of them. Of some 130,000 clones in the sample, roughly 78% were seen once. The trim removed 3 bases at V and 7 bases at J, leaving 8 bases unmatched. This CDR3 has 15 residues. CDR1 is SGHAT, CDR2 FQNNGV, per germline. The origin of this receptor is a man aged 60-69 years with acute or convalescent COVID-19. V usage is TRBV11-2 and J usage is TRBJ2-3; 9 bases are a match to TRBD1. Material for sequencing was peripheral blood. The CDR3 region has the DNA TGTGCCAGCAGCTTGGAGGGACAGGGTTGGAATACGCAGTATTTT. Translated: CASSLEGQGWNTQYF.